These 16 T cell receptor beta chains originate from one sample sequenced in a study of patients and donors after allogeneic stem cell transplantation. TCRdb re-called the RT-PCR reads with MiXCR, one entry per CDR3 protein. The sample lists over 400,000 distinct CDR3 sequences, 16% occurring once. Sequenced input: blood, either unsorted or a sorted T cell fraction (not recorded which). These receptors were obtained from a human donor who was either an allogeneic HSCT recipient or a stem cell or donor lymphocyte infusion donor (not recorded which). It is not recorded whose cells these are; they may come from a transplant donor.

This clonotype has a count of ten or more. The V gene is TRBV4-3, the J gene TRBJ2-3; TRBD2 aligns across 8 bases. CDR1 is LGHNA and CDR2 is YSLEER in the germline V gene. The CDR3 consists of 16 residues. Trimming removed 2 bases from V and 5 bases from J; junction bases left unmatched: 9. The CDR3 nucleotides are TGCGCCAGCAGCCAATACGGGAGCGGGGGAGGAGATACGCAGTATTTT. This codes for CASSQYGSGGGDTQYF.

This clonotype was counted a few times. This rearrangement joins TRBV4-3 to TRBJ2-3; either TRBD1 or TRBD2 may fit D (5 bases each). The CDR3 extends over 17 amino acids. Per germline, CDR1 LGHNA and CDR2 YSLEER. V was shortened by 3 bases and J by 2 bases, with 18 bases between the two germline ends. In DNA form, the CDR3 reads TGCGCCAGCAGCCAGCTGAGCCCCGGGGCCCACACAGATACGCAGTATTTT. Translated: CASSQLSPGAHTDTQYF.

This clonotype has more than one count but fewer than ten. J is TRBJ2-3 and V is TRBV6-1; 7 nucleotides match TRBD1. This CDR3 has 16 amino acids. From germline, CDR1 is MNHNS and CDR2 SASEGT. Trimming removed 5 bases from V and 0 bases from J; junction bases left unmatched: 8. CDR3 amino acids: CASSRKQGLSTDTQYF. The CDR3 DNA sequence: TGTGCCAGCAGTCGCAAACAGGGGCTCAGCACAGATACGCAGTATTTT.

This clonotype was detected only a few times. The chain uses TRBV4-1 and TRBJ2-7; 9 bases agree with TRBD2. Trimming removed 4 bases from V and 7 bases from J; junction bases left unmatched: 11. The length of the CDR3 is 15 residues. Germline assignment: CDR1 MGHRA and CDR2 YSYEKL. The CDR3 region is CASSPRGSGSEEQYF. The CDR3 DNA follows: TGCGCCAGCAGCCCTAGGGGTAGCGGGAGTGAGGAGCAGTACTTC.

This clonotype was detected a few times. CDR3 sequence reads: CASSPVRGTSTDTQYF. CDR3 bases: TGTGCCAGCAGCCCTGTCAGGGGAACTAGCACAGATACGCAGTATTTT. The chain links TRBV12-3 or TRBV12-4 to TRBJ2-3; weak D call: TRBD1 (6 bases). The CDR3 is 16 amino acids. V was shortened by 6 bases and J by 0 bases, with 16 bases between the two germline ends.

Many counts were recorded for this clonotype. The chain is built from TRBV24-1 and TRBJ1-1; unclear D gene. Germline V lookup: CDR1 KGHDR, CDR2 SFDVKD. This CDR3 region has 12 residues. With 2 bases removed from V and 5 bases from J, the gap between germline ends came to 5 bases. The CDR3 region is CATSDWETEAFF. The CDR3 DNA is TGTGCCACCAGTGATTGGGAAACTGAAGCTTTCTTT.

The chain carries TRBV20-1 and TRBJ2-5, with 12 bases lining up with TRBD2. The ends lost 5 bases at V and 4 bases at J; junction bases unmatched: 11. CDR3 size: 16 residues. Germline lookup yields CDR1 DFQATT and CDR2 SNEGSKA (reference sequence). In DNA, the CDR3 is TGCAGTGCTTCGCTAGCGGGAGGGCGAGTCAGAGAGACCCAGTACTTC. Its protein is CSASLAGGRVRETQYF.

This chain connects TRBV5-1 to TRBJ2-6; D is ambiguous. Germline CDR1 and CDR2: SGHRS and YFSETQ. Trimming took off 4 bases at V and 0 bases at J, with 5 bases between the two ends. This CDR3 has 14 residues. The CDR3, as DNA: TGCGCCAGCAGCGAGGCCTCTGGGGCCAACGTCCTGACTTTC. Translation: CASSEASGANVLTF.

This clonotype has more than one count but fewer than ten. The rearrangement links TRBV2 to TRBJ2-3; 7 bases map to TRBD2. Germline loops: CDR1 SNHLY, CDR2 FYNNEI. The J segment lost 0 bases and the V segment lost 1 base, leaving 7 bases of the junction unmatched. The CDR3 sequence is 17 residues long. The CDR3 loop is CASSEGRTSSSTDTQYF. CDR3 bases: TGTGCCAGCAGTGAAGGAAGGACTAGTTCTAGCACAGATACGCAGTATTTT.

This chain uses TRBV2 with TRBJ2-6; D is perhaps TRBD1 or TRBD2 (5 bases each). Looked up from germline, CDR1 is SNHLY and CDR2 is FYNNEI. Trimming removed 2 bases from V and 4 bases from J, with 12 bases in between. This CDR3 region has 16 residues. CDR3 DNA sequence: TGTGCCAGCAGTGAAATGGGGCGGGTAGGGGCCAACGTCCTGACTTTC. It specifies CASSEMGRVGANVLTF.

This clonotype was seen at least ten times. The chain employs TRBV20-1 and TRBJ2-4, with D perhaps assigned TRBD1 or TRBD2 (6 bases each). Between the trimmed V and J ends, which lost 6 bases and 10 bases, there was a span of 19 bases. Looked up from germline, CDR1 is DFQATT and CDR2 is SNEGSKA (reference sequence). The CDR3 consists of 13 residues. The CDR3 nucleotides read TGCAGTGCGGCGAGGGACGGAGGGGGGATTCAGTACTTC. Encoded protein: CSAARDGGGIQYF.

This clonotype was counted a few times. This rearrangement joins TRBV4-3 to TRBJ2-7; D is undetermined. Trimming took off 2 bases at V and 0 bases at J, with 11 bases between the two ends. Germline V gene sequence: CDR1 LGHNA, CDR2 YSLEER. This CDR3 has 15 residues. CDR3 in amino acids: CASSQQAGSSYEQYF. The CDR3 bases are TGCGCCAGCAGCCAACAGGCAGGCAGCTCCTACGAGCAGTACTTC.

The V call is TRBV7-9, the J call TRBJ2-6; D not resolved. V dropped 5 bases and J dropped 2 bases, with 7 bases sitting between them. The CDR3 is made up of 14 amino acids. Germline CDR1 is SEHNR and CDR2 is FQNEAQ (reference sequence). The chain's CDR3 is CASSTLTGANVLTF. The CDR3 DNA reads TGTGCCAGCAGCACGCTAACTGGGGCCAACGTCCTGACTTTC.

V is TRBV3-1 and J is TRBJ2-1, with no clear D. The CDR3 consists of 15 residues. With 2 bases removed from V and 4 bases from J, the gap between germline ends came to 12 bases. Germline CDR1 LGHDT, CDR2 YNNKEL (reference sequence). CDR3 DNA sequence: TGTGCCAGCAGCCAAAGGTTTCCCAGGTACAATGAGCAGTTCTTC. Encoded protein: CASSQRFPRYNEQFF.

This sequence joins TRBV5-1 and TRBJ2-1; D possibly corresponds to TRBD1 (6 bases). Germline V CDR1 and CDR2: SGHRS, YFSETQ. The CDR3 covers 16 residues. Trimming stripped 1 base from V and 4 bases from J, with 15 bases between. The CDR3 coding sequence is TGCGCCAGCAGCTTGATGGGGGCGAGGATTTACAATGAGCAGTTCTTC. Translated, it gives CASSLMGARIYNEQFF.

In nucleotides, the CDR3 is TGTGCCAGCAGCTCGACAGGGGGCGGGTACGAGCAGTACTTC. Its protein is CASSSTGGGYEQYF. The V and J genes are TRBV5-6 and TRBJ2-7; 10 positions agree with TRBD1. Germline loops: CDR1 SGHDT, CDR2 YYEEEE. V lost 3 bases to trimming and J lost 4 bases; unmatched junction nucleotides: 4. The CDR3 spans 14 residues. The full variable domain, completed using reference TRBV5-6 and TRBJ2-7, is DAGVTQSPTHLIKTRGQQVTLRCSPKSGHDTVSWYQQALGQGPQFIFQYYEEEERQRGNFPDRFSGHQFPNYSSELNVNALLLGDSALYLCASSSTGGGYEQYFGPGTRLTVT.